The T cell receptor beta chain under discussion was sequenced for a study of cytomegalovirus exposure and HLA in healthy donors. 13 Jbeta primers and 60 Vbeta primers were used for the PCR. Data came from immunoSEQ multiplex PCR; TCRdb stores just in-frame clones and leaves some out. The sample consists of about 150,000 clones, 65% to 85% of them appearing once. Germline loops: CDR1 SEHNR, CDR2 FQNEAQ (reference sequence). The V and J ends lost 0 bases and 6 bases respectively, with 8 bases between them. The CDR3 has 14 amino acids. Material: PBMCs. The sequence was collected from a woman between 35 and 50 years old in good health and CMV-seropositive. The V call is TRBV7-9, the J call TRBJ1-4, with D tentatively TRBD1 (6 bases). DNA of the CDR3: TGTGCCAGCAGCTTAGCAGGGGGGGATGAAAAACTGTTTTTT. It codes for CASSLAGGDEKLFF.